This entry describes one T cell receptor beta chain. Its antigen is as yet unknown. The CDR3 has 16 residues. Germline V CDR1 and CDR2: MNHEY, SMNVEV (reference sequence). Trimming cost V 4 bases and J 3 bases; bases outside gene matches: 4. This specimen belongs to a study of T cell repertoires in cytomegalovirus infection. MiXCR was run by TCRdb on the reads, yielding one entry per CDR3 protein. The sample lists some 270,000 distinct CDR3 sequences, around 20% seen once, with roughly 19% in the top ten. The clonotype comes from a human donor in good health (CMV status not recorded). Some clones in this sample may be carry-over from other donors' samples. The rearrangement uses TRBV27 and TRBJ2-2; TRBD2 agrees at 11 bases. The sequencing here drew on cultured PBMCs, taken from culture after CMV antigen stimulation. CDR3 sequence reads: CASSSGLAEDTGELFF. In DNA form, the CDR3 reads TGTGCCAGCAGTTCGGGACTAGCGGAAGACACCGGGGAGCTGTTTTTT.